The clone carrying this T cell receptor (beta chain) was counted at least ten times. Its cognate antigen is unknown. The data were obtained in a study of Graves' ophthalmopathy and Graves' hyperthyroidism. The CDR3 has 16 amino acids. The junction had 12 bases not matched to a gene; V was cut back by 5 bases and J by 5 bases. CDR1 and CDR2 (germline): MNHEY, SMNVEV (reference sequence). Orbital computed tomography and thyroid ultrasound, along with TRAb, serum thyroxine and clinical symptoms, underpinned diagnosis. Study results and limitations: Most thyroid-expanded clonotypes exceeding 0.001 frequency were also found in blood. The model forecast ophthalmopathy progression, reaching 70.59% sensitivity and 72% to 80% specificity.

TCR beta CDR3 regions were amplified from RNA transcripts. An initial RT-PCR round employing HTBI primers preceded a second-round multiplex PCR. MiXCR, run by TCRdb on the multiplex PCR reads, gives a single entry per CDR3 protein. The repertoire holds fewer than 400,000 distinct CDR3 sequences, with around 20% as singletons. This chain links TRBV27 with TRBJ2-5, with 9 positions matching TRBD2. Sequences were obtained from peripheral blood. The sequence was collected from a woman younger than 35 with Graves' ophthalmopathy. Here the CDR3 DNA reads TGTGCCAGCAGTCCCCTTCGGGCGGGAGGGCCGGAGACCCAGTACTTC. Protein: CASSPLRAGGPETQYF.